A selection of T cell receptor beta chains follows, all from one sample in a study of CD8 T cells in ankylosing spondylitis. Using its own MiXCR run on the 5' RACE reads, TCRdb lists one record per CDR3 protein. Of nearly 350,000 distinct CDR3 sequences in the sample, under 15% were seen once. The specimen was blood, either unsorted or a sorted T cell fraction (not recorded which). These receptor sequences come from a male donor with ankylosing spondylitis or in good health (not recorded which). CDR3s include the opening cysteine and the closing phenylalanine or tryptophan. Each record gives: V gene, D gene, J gene, clone size, CDR3 DNA, CDR3 protein. D genes are given only for firm matches. A clone size is listed for some rows: how often the clone was seen (once, few, many), or a class if it is expanded.

V: TRBV7-9
D: TRBD2
J: TRBJ2-3
size: few
DNA: TGTGCCAGCAGTAGTAGCGGGAGTCGGGATACGCAGTATTTT
CDR3: CASSSSGSRDTQYF

V: TRBV12-3/TRBV12-4
D: .
J: TRBJ1-2
size: few
DNA: TGTGCCAGCAGCTCCCGGGGCCGTGGCGGCTACACCTTC
CDR3: CASSSRGRGGYTF

V: TRBV3-1
D: TRBD2
J: TRBJ2-7
size: few
DNA: TGTGCCAGCAGCCCAGGGATAGCGGGATACTCCTACGAGCAGTACTTC
CDR3: CASSPGIAGYSYEQYF

V: TRBV3-1
D: .
J: TRBJ1-5
size: .
DNA: TGTGCCAGCAGCCCCGTCGGGAGCAATCAGCCCCAGCATTTT
CDR3: CASSPVGSNQPQHF

V: TRBV12-3/TRBV12-4
D: TRBD1
J: TRBJ1-2
size: many
DNA: TGTGCCAGCAGCAGGGGGGATGGCTACACCTTC
CDR3: CASSRGDGYTF

V: TRBV10-3
D: TRBD1
J: TRBJ2-7
size: few
DNA: TGTGCCAGCACCCCTCGGGCGACAGGGGACTCCTACGAGCAGTACTTC
CDR3: CASTPRATGDSYEQYF

V: TRBV12-3/TRBV12-4
D: .
J: TRBJ1-1
size: few
DNA: TGTGCCAGCACCCCATCAGAAAGGCCGGCGTCTGAAGCTTTCTTT
CDR3: CASTPSERPASEAFF

V: TRBV5-8
D: TRBD1
J: TRBJ1-5
size: once
DNA: TGTGCCAGCAGCGTCCGACAGGGGGGTCAGCCCCAGCATTTT
CDR3: CASSVRQGGQPQHF

V: TRBV6-2/TRBV6-3
D: TRBD2
J: TRBJ2-2
size: .
DNA: TGTGCCAGCAGTTACGGGACTAGATCCACCGGGGAGCTGTTTTTT
CDR3: CASSYGTRSTGELFF

V: TRBV29-1
D: .
J: TRBJ1-2
size: few
DNA: TGCAGCGTGGGTAGCCGGGATGGCTATGGCTACACCTTC
CDR3: CSVGSRDGYGYTF

V: TRBV18
D: TRBD1
J: TRBJ1-1
size: few
DNA: TGTGCCAGCTCACCACTCTCGGGACAGCTGAACACTGAAGCTTTCTTT
CDR3: CASSPLSGQLNTEAFF

V: TRBV5-1
D: TRBD1
J: TRBJ1-2
size: .
DNA: TGCGCCAGCAGCTCGGGCCGGGACAGGTCTTTAAACTATGGCTACACCTTC
CDR3: CASSSGRDRSLNYGYTF